The source of this T cell receptor beta chain is a study of vaccination effects on CD4 cells after COVID-19. Study background: Either the BNT162b2 or mRNA-1273 vaccine was given to participants in two doses.

A word on this clone: As yet, its antigen is unknown.

Ahead of sequencing, the ViraFEST assay grew antigen-specific CD4+ T cells using viral peptide pools. The culture ran for approximately 10 days before CD4+ T cells were isolated. Vaccine recipients, nucleocapsid antibody negative, had no prior SARS-CoV-2 infection. A few million PBMC were placed in each well, which was supplemented with approximately 9.2 IU/ml IL-2 and roughly 10 ug/ml peptides. IL-2 medium took the place of half the medium on both days 3 and 7. Only in-frame clones appear in the TCRdb table, and some are missing; sequencing was by immunoSEQ multiplex PCR. This sample has just under 75,000 clones, with 65% to 80% found just once. This CDR3 region has 15 residues. Trimming cost V 7 bases and J 8 bases, with 20 bases left between them. The germline V gene has CDR1 MNHEY and CDR2 SVGAGI. Whole-study findings and limits: Whether induced by infection or by vaccine, clones showed marked clonal contraction late after vaccination.

The chain carries TRBV6-5 and TRBJ1-4, with unresolved D. This clonotype was sampled from a human donor who received a COVID-19 vaccine. Sequences were derived from CD4+ T cells from PBMCs cultured with HCoV-NL63 spike peptides, sampled before COVID-19 vaccination. CDR3 in DNA: TGTGCCAGCATTGGGCTCGGATCTACGGGGGAAAAACTGTTTTTT. Its protein is CASIGLGSTGEKLFF.